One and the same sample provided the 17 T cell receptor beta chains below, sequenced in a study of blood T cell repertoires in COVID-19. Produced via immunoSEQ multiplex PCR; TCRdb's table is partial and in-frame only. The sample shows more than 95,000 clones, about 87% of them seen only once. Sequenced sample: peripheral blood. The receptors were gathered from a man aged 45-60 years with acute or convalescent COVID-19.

The CDR3 DNA follows: TGTGCCAGCAGCTCCATATATCCGACAGCGAACACCGGGGAGCTGTTTTTT. As protein: CASSSIYPTANTGELFF. The V gene is TRBV7-2, the J gene TRBJ2-2, with a possible D match to TRBD1 (5 bases). V lost 4 bases and J 0 bases, leaving 15 bases between the germline ends. The V gene's germline CDR1 is SGHTA and CDR2 FQGNSA. This CDR3 spans 17 amino acids.

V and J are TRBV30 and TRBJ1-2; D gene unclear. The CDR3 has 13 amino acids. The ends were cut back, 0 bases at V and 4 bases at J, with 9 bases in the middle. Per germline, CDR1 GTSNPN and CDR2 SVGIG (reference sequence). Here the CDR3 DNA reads TGTGCCTGGAGTGTAACAGCTTCCTATGGCTACACCTTC. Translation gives CAWSVTASYGYTF. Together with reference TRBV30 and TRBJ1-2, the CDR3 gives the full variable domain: SQTIHQWPATLVQPVGSPLSLECTVEGTSNPNLYWYRQAAGRGLQLLFYSVGIGQISSEVPQNLSASRPQDRQFILSSKKLLLSDSGFYLCAWSVTASYGYTFGSGTRLTVV.

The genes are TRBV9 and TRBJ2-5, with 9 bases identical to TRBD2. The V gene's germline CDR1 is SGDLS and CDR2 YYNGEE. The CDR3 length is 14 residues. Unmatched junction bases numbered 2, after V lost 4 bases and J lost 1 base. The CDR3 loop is CASSYSGSQETQYF. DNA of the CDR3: TGTGCCAGCAGCTATAGCGGGAGCCAAGAGACCCAGTACTTC.

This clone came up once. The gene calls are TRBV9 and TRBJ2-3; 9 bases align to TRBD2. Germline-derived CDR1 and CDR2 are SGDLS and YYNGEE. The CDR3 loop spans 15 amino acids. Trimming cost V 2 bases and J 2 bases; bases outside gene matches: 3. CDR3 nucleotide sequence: TGTGCCAGCAGCGTCGGCGGGAGGGCCACAGATACGCAGTATTTT. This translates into CASSVGGRATDTQYF.

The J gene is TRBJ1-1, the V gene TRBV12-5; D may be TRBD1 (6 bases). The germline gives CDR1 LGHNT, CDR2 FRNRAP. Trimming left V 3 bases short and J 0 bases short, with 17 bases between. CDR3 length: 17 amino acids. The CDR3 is CASGFLLHGDMNTEAFF. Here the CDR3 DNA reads TGTGCTAGTGGTTTCCTCCTTCACGGGGACATGAACACTGAAGCTTTCTTT.

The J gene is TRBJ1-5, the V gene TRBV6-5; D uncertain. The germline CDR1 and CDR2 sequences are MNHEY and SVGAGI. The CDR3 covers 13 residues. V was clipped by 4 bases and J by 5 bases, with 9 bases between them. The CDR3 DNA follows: TGTGCCAGCAGTTCGACAAACTATCAGCCCCAGCATTTT. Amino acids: CASSSTNYQPQHF.

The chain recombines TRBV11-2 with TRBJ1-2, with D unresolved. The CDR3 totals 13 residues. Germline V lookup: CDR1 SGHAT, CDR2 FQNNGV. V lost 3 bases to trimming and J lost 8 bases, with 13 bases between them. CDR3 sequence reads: CASSLPGLLGYTF. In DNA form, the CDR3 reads TGTGCCAGCAGCTTGCCAGGACTTTTGGGCTACACCTTC.

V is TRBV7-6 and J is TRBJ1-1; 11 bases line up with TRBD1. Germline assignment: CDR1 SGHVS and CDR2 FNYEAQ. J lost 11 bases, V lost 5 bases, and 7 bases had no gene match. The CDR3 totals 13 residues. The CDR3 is CASSPGQGVRAFF. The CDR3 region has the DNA TGTGCCAGCAGCCCGGGACAGGGGGTGCGGGCTTTCTTT.

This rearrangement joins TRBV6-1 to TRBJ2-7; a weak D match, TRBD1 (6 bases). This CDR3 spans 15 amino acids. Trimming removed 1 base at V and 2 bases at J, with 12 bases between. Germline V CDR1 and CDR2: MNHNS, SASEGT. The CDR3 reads CASSEGGHSAYEQYF. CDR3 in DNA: TGTGCCAGCAGTGAAGGGGGACACTCGGCCTACGAGCAGTACTTC.

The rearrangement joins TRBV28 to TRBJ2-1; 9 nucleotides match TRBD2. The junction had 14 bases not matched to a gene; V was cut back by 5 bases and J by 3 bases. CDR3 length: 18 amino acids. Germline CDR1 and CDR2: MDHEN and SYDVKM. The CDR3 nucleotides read TGTGCCAGCAGTCGGGGGGCTAATAGCGGGAGAGTCTACAATGAGCAGTTCTTC. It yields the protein CASSRGANSGRVYNEQFF.

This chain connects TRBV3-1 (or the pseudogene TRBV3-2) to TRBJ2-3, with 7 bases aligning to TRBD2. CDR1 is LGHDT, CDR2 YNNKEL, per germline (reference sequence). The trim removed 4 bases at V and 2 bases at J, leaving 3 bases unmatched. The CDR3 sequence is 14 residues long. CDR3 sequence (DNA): TGTGCCAGCAGCCGGACTAGTTTCACAGATACGCAGTATTTT. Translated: CASSRTSFTDTQYF.

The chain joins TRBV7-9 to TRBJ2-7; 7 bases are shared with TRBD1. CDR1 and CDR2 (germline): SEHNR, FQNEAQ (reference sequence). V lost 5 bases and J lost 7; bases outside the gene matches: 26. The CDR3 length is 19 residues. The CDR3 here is CASSPVRQGYGTAQGEQYF. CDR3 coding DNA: TGTGCCAGCAGCCCTGTTAGACAGGGTTACGGGACGGCGCAGGGGGAGCAGTACTTC. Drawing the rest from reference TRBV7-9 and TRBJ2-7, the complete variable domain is DTGVSQNPRHKITKRGQNVTFRCDPISEHNRLYWYRQTLGQGPEFLTYFQNEAQLEKSRLLSDRFSAERPKGSFSTLEIQRTEQGDSAMYLCASSPVRQGYGTAQGEQYFGPGTRLTVT.

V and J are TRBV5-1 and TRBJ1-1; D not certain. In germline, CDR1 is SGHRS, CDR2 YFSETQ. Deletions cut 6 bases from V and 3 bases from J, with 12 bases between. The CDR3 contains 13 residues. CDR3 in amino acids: CASKVNTDTEAFF. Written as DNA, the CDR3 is TGCGCCAGCAAAGTTAACACCGACACTGAAGCTTTCTTT.

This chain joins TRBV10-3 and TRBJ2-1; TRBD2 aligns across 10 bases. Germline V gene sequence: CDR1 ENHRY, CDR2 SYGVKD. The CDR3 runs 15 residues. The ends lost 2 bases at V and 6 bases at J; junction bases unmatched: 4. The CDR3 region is CAISEPSGSRNEQFF. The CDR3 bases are TGTGCCATCAGTGAGCCTAGCGGGAGTCGCAATGAGCAGTTCTTC.

The CDR3 DNA follows: TGTGCCAGTAGTATCTTCACGACTAGCGGGAACACCGGGGAGCTGTTTTTT. Amino acid sequence: CASSIFTTSGNTGELFF. The rearrangement uses TRBV19 and TRBJ2-2; TRBD2 agrees at 9 bases. There are 17 residues in the CDR3. V lost 3 bases and J lost 1; bases outside the gene matches: 6. Germline CDR1 reads LNHDA; CDR2 reads SQIVND (reference sequence).

CDR3 region: CASNYRASPTYEQYF. The CDR3 region has the DNA TGTGCCAGCAATTACAGGGCCTCCCCAACCTACGAGCAGTACTTC. The chain uses TRBV2 and TRBJ2-7; tentatively, D is TRBD1 (6 bases). Trimming removed 7 bases from V and 2 bases from J, with 18 bases in between. The germline CDR1 and CDR2 sequences are SNHLY and FYNNEI. The CDR3 runs to 15 residues.

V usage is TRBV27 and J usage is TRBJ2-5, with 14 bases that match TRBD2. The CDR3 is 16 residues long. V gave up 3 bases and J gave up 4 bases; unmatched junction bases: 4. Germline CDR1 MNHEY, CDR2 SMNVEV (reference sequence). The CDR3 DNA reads TGTGCCAGCAGTTTGGGGGGACTAGCGGGAGTAGAGACCCAGTACTTC. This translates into CASSLGGLAGVETQYF.